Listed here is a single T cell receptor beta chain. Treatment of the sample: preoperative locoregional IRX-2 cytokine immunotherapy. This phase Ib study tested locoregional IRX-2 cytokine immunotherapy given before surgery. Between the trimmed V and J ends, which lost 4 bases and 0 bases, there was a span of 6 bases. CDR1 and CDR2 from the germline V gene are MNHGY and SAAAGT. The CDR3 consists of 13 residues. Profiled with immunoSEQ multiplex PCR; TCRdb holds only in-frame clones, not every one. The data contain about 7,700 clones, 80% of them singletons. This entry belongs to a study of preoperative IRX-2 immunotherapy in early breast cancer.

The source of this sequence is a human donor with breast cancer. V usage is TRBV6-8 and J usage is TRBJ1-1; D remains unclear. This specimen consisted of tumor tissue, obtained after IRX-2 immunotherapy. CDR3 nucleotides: TGTGCCAGCAGTTTCGACCTGAACACTGAAGCTTTCTTT. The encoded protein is CASSFDLNTEAFF.